This TCR beta chain was sequenced for a study of lymphopenia after photon versus proton radiotherapy. Study-wide results and caveats: Survival link was tested only in deceased patients; proton benefit remains a possibility. After lymphocyte nadir, photon-treated repertoires showed oligoclonal expansion, especially CD8+ Temra.

The table lists this clone with a count of one. Its antigen is currently unknown. Germline V gene data show CDR1 as MGHRA and CDR2 as YSYEKL. V lost 0 bases and J lost 3; bases outside the gene matches: 8. The CDR3 extends over 16 amino acids. TCRdb's table, derived via immunoSEQ multiplex PCR, lists solely in-frame clones and lacks some. The repertoire holds fewer than 20,000 clones, with about 92% as singletons. This sample comprised peripheral blood, obtained from a patient treated with photon-based radiotherapy. This chain links TRBV4-1 with TRBJ2-7, with 7 bases lining up with TRBD2. This sequence originates from a middle-aged woman with cholangiocarcinoma. CDR3 in amino acids: CASSQEKWEGLYEQYF. The CDR3 nucleotides are TGCGCCAGCAGCCAAGAAAAGTGGGAGGGCCTCTACGAGCAGTACTTC.